The 21 T cell receptor beta chains below all came from one sample that was sequenced in a study of cytomegalovirus exposure and HLA in healthy donors (dated by TCRdb to about 2017). Library method: the immunoSEQ multiplex PCR assay. For the multiplex PCR, a mixture combining 60 forward primers for TCR Vbeta segments and 13 reverse primers for TCR Jbeta segments was used. The immuneACCESS repertoire file appears here via TCRdb, limited to in-frame rearrangements. These files lack a portion of the clones; in checked studies, under half of the deficit traces to unresolved V genes, and the cause of the others is not known. The table for this sample lists around 200,000 clones; 75% to 90% of them were counted only once. The ten largest clonotypes hold about 6% of the sample. Source material: PBMCs. The source is a man aged 35 to 55 in good health and CMV-seropositive.

This sequence joins TRBV6-6 and TRBJ2-7; D is unresolved. Trimming pared 6 bases from V and 3 bases from J, leaving 15 bases between. The CDR3 has 14 amino acids. CDR1 and CDR2 (germline): MNHNY, SVGAGI (reference sequence). CDR3: CASRYSNSNYEQYF. The DNA of the CDR3 is TGTGCCAGCAGGTACAGTAACTCCAACTACGAGCAGTACTTC.

The rearrangement joins TRBV29-1 to TRBJ2-3; 7 nucleotides align to TRBD1. Germline CDR1 SQVTM, CDR2 ANQGSEA. The CDR3 contains 15 residues. The trim removed 0 bases at V and 2 bases at J, leaving 5 bases unmatched. CDR3 coding DNA: TGCAGCGTTGAAGATCCCAGGGGGATCACAGATACGCAGTATTTT. It yields the protein CSVEDPRGITDTQYF.

This chain uses TRBV11-2 with TRBJ1-1, with TRBD1 identical over 7 bases. The CDR3 is made up of 15 amino acids. CDR1 and CDR2 (germline): SGHAT, FQNNGV. Trimming cost V 5 bases and J 6 bases; bases outside gene matches: 12. This CDR3 reads CASSAQGGLVAEAFF. The CDR3 coding sequence is TGTGCCAGCAGCGCCCAGGGGGGTTTAGTGGCTGAAGCTTTCTTT.

The J gene is TRBJ2-6, the V gene TRBV5-6, with D perhaps TRBD2 (5 bases). Germline values: CDR1 SGHDT, CDR2 YYEEEE. V dropped 4 bases and J dropped 3 bases, with 17 bases sitting between them. This CDR3 contains 17 residues. The CDR3 DNA follows: TGTGCCAGCAGCCCCCGGGGTCGAGGGAGTGGGGCCAACGTCCTGACTTTC. This codes for CASSPRGRGSGANVLTF.

This clone has only one observation. This chain uses TRBV6-5 with TRBJ1-2; D is undetermined. The V gene's germline CDR1 is MNHEY and CDR2 SVGAGI. The ends were cut back, 2 bases at V and 6 bases at J, with 10 bases in the middle. The CDR3 sequence is 13 residues long. The CDR3 here is CASSYGWEDGYTF. CDR3 DNA sequence: TGTGCCAGCAGTTACGGCTGGGAGGATGGCTACACCTTC.

This clone showed up just once. The chain carries TRBV6-5 and TRBJ2-5; the match to TRBD1 covers 9 bases. The end of the DNA fits TRBJ2-7 better, so the J call may be wrong. Germline assignment: CDR1 MNHEY and CDR2 SVGAGI. The CDR3 has 14 amino acids. The CDR3 DNA sequence: TGTGCCAGCATGGCCGGGACAGGGTCCCACGAGCAGTACTTC. It translates to CASMAGTGSHEQYF.

The genes are TRBV9 and TRBJ1-3; 7 positions match TRBD1. The CDR3 runs 17 residues. Trimming at V came to 0 bases and at J to 3 bases, leaving 9 bases not matched to a gene. CDR1 and CDR2 from the germline V gene are SGDLS and YYNGEE. DNA of the CDR3: TGTGCCAGCAGCGTAGCGGGGGACAGTGGCTTTGGAAACACCATATATTTT. As protein: CASSVAGDSGFGNTIYF.

The chain combines TRBV9 with TRBJ1-2; D might be TRBD1 (6 bases). The ends were cut back, 3 bases at V and 0 bases at J, with 15 bases in the middle. CDR3 length: 16 amino acids. From germline, CDR1 is SGDLS and CDR2 YYNGEE. CDR3 sequence: CASSAGPGAPNYGYTF. The DNA of the CDR3 is TGTGCCAGCAGCGCGGGTCCAGGGGCGCCTAACTATGGCTACACCTTC.

The genes are TRBV4-3 and TRBJ1-6; D remains ambiguous. CDR1 is LGHNA, CDR2 YSLEER, per germline. V was trimmed by 4 bases and J by 5 bases, leaving 12 bases between them. There are 15 residues in the CDR3. DNA of the CDR3: TGCGCCAGCAGCCGCGTACGGGGAAATAATTCACCCCTCCACTTT. Its translation: CASSRVRGNNSPLHF.

V and J are TRBV2 and TRBJ2-1; 8 bases map to TRBD2. Losses at the gene ends were 7 bases for V and 10 bases for J; bases not matched to a gene: 3. CDR1 and CDR2 (germline): SNHLY, FYNNEI. The CDR3 has 11 residues. The CDR3 is CASKTSGEQFF. CDR3 bases: TGTGCCAGCAAAACTAGCGGAGAGCAGTTCTTC.

The rearrangement links TRBV5-1 to TRBJ1-1; TRBD1 matches at 11 bases. There are 14 residues in the CDR3. Unmatched junction bases numbered 2, after V lost 4 bases and J lost 3 bases. From germline, CDR1 is SGHRS and CDR2 YFSETQ. The CDR3 loop reads CASSRGQGDTEAFF. CDR3 sequence (DNA): TGCGCCAGCAGCCGGGGACAGGGGGACACTGAAGCTTTCTTT.

The chain employs TRBV7-9 and TRBJ2-1; D perhaps matches TRBD2 (6 bases). Germline V lookup: CDR1 SEHNR, CDR2 FQNEAQ (reference sequence). Trimming cost V 5 bases and J 7 bases, with 15 bases left between them. The CDR3 spans 14 residues. The CDR3 nucleotides read TGTGCCAGCAGCCCGGGTCTCCGGGGGAATGAGCAGTTCTTC. It encodes CASSPGLRGNEQFF.

This clone was observed a handful of times. The chain couples TRBV7-6 to TRBJ2-7; 7 nucleotides agree with TRBD2. Germline trimming cut 5 bases from V and 4 bases from J; bases unmatched to any gene: 8. The CDR3 is 14 residues long. Germline assignment: CDR1 SGHVS and CDR2 FNYEAQ. This CDR3 is CASSLKGGVYEQYF. The CDR3 DNA reads TGTGCCAGCAGCCTCAAGGGAGGGGTTTACGAGCAGTACTTC.

The chain carries TRBV5-4 and TRBJ2-7, with 7 positions matching TRBD2. The CDR3 sequence is 14 residues long. Germline V gene sequence: CDR1 SGHNT, CDR2 YYREEE (reference sequence). V trimming: 4 bases; J trimming: 2 bases; junction bases outside the gene matches: 6. The CDR3 reads CASSTSVPPYEQYF. The DNA for the CDR3 is TGTGCCAGCAGCACTAGCGTGCCTCCCTACGAGCAGTACTTC.

The chain uses TRBV18 and TRBJ2-7, with D possibly TRBD2 on 6 matching bases. Germline loops: CDR1 KGHSH, CDR2 LQKENI. V dropped 7 bases and J dropped 0 bases, with 10 bases sitting between them. The CDR3 has 13 residues. Here the CDR3 reads CASWGGHSYEQYF. The CDR3 DNA reads TGTGCCAGCTGGGGAGGTCACTCCTACGAGCAGTACTTC.

The sample holds a few counts of this clone. The CDR3 DNA reads TGTGCCAGCACGGACAGGGGATCTGGGCAGTACTTC. Protein: CASTDRGSGQYF. The genes are TRBV28 and TRBJ2-5; 9 bases fit TRBD1. The CDR3 runs 12 residues. The V and J ends lost 7 bases and 11 bases, in that order; junction bases with no gene match: 8. The germline V gene has CDR1 MDHEN and CDR2 SYDVKM. Full variable domain (outside the CDR3, taken from reference TRBV28 and TRBJ2-5): DVKVTQSSRYLVKRTGEKVFLECVQDMDHENMFWYRQDPGLGLRLIYFSYDVKMKEKGDIPEGYSVSREKKERFSLILESASTNQTSMYLCASTDRGSGQYFGPGTRLLVL.

J is TRBJ1-2 and V is TRBV27, with a weak D call TRBD1 (5 bases). Germline V gene sequence: CDR1 MNHEY, CDR2 SMNVEV (reference sequence). This CDR3 spans 15 amino acids. Trimming stripped 0 bases from V and 0 bases from J, with 8 bases between. Here the CDR3 DNA reads TGTGCCAGCAGTTTATCCGACAGAGCTAACTATGGCTACACCTTC. This translates into CASSLSDRANYGYTF.

This chain connects TRBV18 to TRBJ2-5; D may be TRBD2 (5 bases). CDR1 KGHSH and CDR2 LQKENI come from the germline V gene. V gave up 4 bases and J gave up 1 base, with 16 bases separating them. This CDR3 has 16 amino acids. The CDR3 protein is CASSQYTGLGQETQYF. In nucleotides, the CDR3 is TGTGCCAGCTCACAATACACTGGACTGGGCCAAGAGACCCAGTACTTC.

V and J are TRBV10-3 and TRBJ2-7, with TRBD1 as a possible D gene (5 bases). The CDR3 contains 12 residues. Germline lookup yields CDR1 ENHRY and CDR2 SYGVKD. The V gene lost 11 bases and the J gene lost 3 bases, with 14 bases spanning the gap. This CDR3 is CASRQDNYEQYF. Here the CDR3 DNA reads TGTGCCTCCCGGCAGGACAACTACGAGCAGTACTTC.

Turning to this clone: Other nucleotide sequences from this sample produce the same CDR3. The chain couples TRBV15 to TRBJ2-7; D uncertain. Germline CDR1 reads LNHNV; CDR2 reads YYDKDF (reference sequence). CDR3 length: 14 amino acids. V dropped 0 bases and J dropped 2 bases, with 8 bases sitting between them. The CDR3 DNA is TGTGCCACCAGCAGAGATCGAGGCCCCTACGAGCAGTACTTC. This sequence encodes CATSRDRGPYEQYF.

The chain employs TRBV9 and TRBJ1-2; D remains ambiguous. The V and J ends lost 0 bases and 3 bases respectively, with 15 bases between them. Germline V gene sequence: CDR1 SGDLS, CDR2 YYNGEE. This CDR3 comprises 16 residues. The CDR3 DNA follows: TGTGCCAGCAGCGTAGAAGGCCCGGCGAGGTACTATGGCTACACCTTC. This translates into CASSVEGPARYYGYTF.